The 31 T cell receptor beta chains listed next were all sequenced from one sample in a study of memory CD4+ T cells and cytomegalovirus serostatus. Here immunoSEQ multiplex PCR was the method, and the copy in TCRdb shows in-frame clones only, minus some. The sample contains some 59,000 clones, roughly four fifths of which appear only once. Single viable CD3+CD4+CD8-CD45RO+ cells were sorted as the memory CD4+ T cells. The sample consisted of memory CD4+ T cells from blood. Source of these receptors: an adult in good health and CMV-seronegative.

The chain joins TRBV2 to TRBJ2-6; D may be TRBD1 (5 bases). Per germline, CDR1 SNHLY and CDR2 FYNNEI. Trimming took 6 bases from V and 2 from J, leaving 8 bases between them. The CDR3 contains 14 residues. CDR3 region: CASSWGAGANVLTF. In DNA form, the CDR3 reads TGTGCCAGCAGCTGGGGCGCTGGGGCCAACGTCCTGACTTTC.

The chain has TRBV18 and TRBJ2-1; no clear D. The CDR3 spans 17 residues. V shed 2 bases and J shed 0 bases, with 14 bases lying between them. The V gene's germline CDR1 is KGHSH and CDR2 LQKENI. The CDR3 spells CASSPGLPRSSYNEQFF. CDR3 DNA: TGTGCCAGCTCACCAGGGCTACCTCGCAGCTCCTACAATGAGCAGTTCTTC.

The chain uses TRBV27 and TRBJ1-6, with D possibly being TRBD1 (5 bases). The CDR3 covers 14 residues. CDR1 is MNHEY and CDR2 is SMNVEV in the germline V gene (reference sequence). The V gene lost 8 bases and the J gene lost 7 bases, with 15 bases spanning the gap. CDR3 sequence (DNA): TGTGCCAGCCGCTGGGACGGAGAGAATTCACCCCTCCACTTT. This translates into CASRWDGENSPLHF.

The chain links TRBV6-5 to TRBJ1-6; 11 positions match TRBD1. The CDR3 runs 16 residues. V was clipped by 2 bases and J by 10 bases; unmatched bases: 7. Germline CDR1 is MNHEY and CDR2 is SVGAGI. The chain's CDR3 is CASSYEGQGALSPLHF. CDR3 sequence (DNA): TGTGCCAGCAGTTACGAAGGACAGGGGGCACTGTCACCCCTCCACTTT.

This chain uses TRBV2 with TRBJ1-3; the match to TRBD1 covers 9 bases. With 6 bases clipped from V and 0 bases from J, the junction kept 3 bases outside the gene matches. This CDR3 is 15 amino acids long. Germline V gene lookup returns CDR1 SNHLY and CDR2 FYNNEI. CDR3 sequence: CASRRTGDSGNTIYF. DNA for the CDR3: TGTGCCAGCAGGAGGACAGGGGACTCTGGAAACACCATATATTTT.

The gene calls are TRBV20-1 and TRBJ2-1, with D unresolved. This CDR3 contains 11 residues. Per germline, CDR1 DFQATT and CDR2 SNEGSKA (reference sequence). V dropped 1 base and J dropped 6 bases, with 4 bases sitting between them. The CDR3 DNA is TGCAGTGCTAGAGGTATCAATGAGCAGTTCTTC. Translated, it gives CSARGINEQFF.

The sample holds a few counts of this clone. The CDR3 nucleotides read TGCGCCAGCAGCCGCACCGAGAATAGCAATCAGCCCCAGCATTTT. It encodes CASSRTENSNQPQHF. The chain is built from TRBV4-1 and TRBJ1-5; no firm D call. The germline CDR1 and CDR2 sequences are MGHRA and YSYEKL. The CDR3 sequence is 15 residues long. The ends were cut back, 4 bases at V and 0 bases at J, with 10 bases in the middle.

The chain has TRBV27 and TRBJ2-1; TRBD1 or TRBD2 may be the D gene (5 bases each). The ends were cut back, 2 bases at V and 5 bases at J, with 13 bases in the middle. CDR3 length equals 15 residues. CDR1 MNHEY and CDR2 SMNVEV come from the germline V gene (reference sequence). CDR3 residues: CASSLPPGTNNEQFF. In DNA, the CDR3 is TGTGCCAGCAGTTTACCCCCCGGGACCAACAATGAGCAGTTCTTC.

This chain links TRBV9 with TRBJ1-3; 7 bases map to TRBD1. V was pared by 3 bases and J by 4 bases, with 1 base of the junction left unmatched. Germline lookup yields CDR1 SGDLS and CDR2 YYNGEE. The CDR3 has 13 amino acids. CDR3 loop: CASSEGAGNTIYF. The CDR3 DNA reads TGTGCCAGCAGCGAGGGGGCGGGAAACACCATATATTTT.

The chain combines TRBV2 with TRBJ2-5; D remains ambiguous. There are 12 residues in the CDR3. CDR1 is SNHLY, CDR2 FYNNEI, per germline. Trimming removed 0 bases from V and 6 bases from J, with 5 bases in between. The CDR3 bases are TGTGCCAGCAGTGAAGCGCTCCAGACCCAGTACTTC. Encoded protein: CASSEALQTQYF.

The chain carries TRBV12-5 and TRBJ2-2; the D gene is possibly TRBD2 (5 bases). This CDR3 region has 14 residues. Germline values: CDR1 LGHNT, CDR2 FRNRAP. The ends were cut back, 6 bases at V and 1 base at J, with 9 bases in the middle. The CDR3 loop reads CASGSGENTGELFF. The CDR3 DNA follows: TGTGCTAGTGGGTCCGGGGAGAACACCGGGGAGCTGTTTTTT.

The chain combines TRBV27 with TRBJ2-3; D remains unclear. CDR1 is MNHEY, CDR2 SMNVEV, per germline (reference sequence). With 9 bases removed from V and 3 bases from J, the gap between germline ends came to 13 bases. The CDR3 contains 13 residues. The DNA of the CDR3 is TGTGCCAGAGCTGCCCAGGTAACAGATACGCAGTATTTT. This codes for CARAAQVTDTQYF.

This clone has a single count. The chain uses TRBV5-6 and TRBJ2-1; 12 positions agree with TRBD2. V was pared by 3 bases and J by 3 bases, with 1 base of the junction left unmatched. This CDR3 contains 15 residues. Germline V gene lookup returns CDR1 SGHDT and CDR2 YYEEEE. This chain's CDR3 is CASSWTSGVYNEQFF. CDR3 DNA sequence: TGTGCCAGCAGCTGGACTAGCGGGGTCTACAATGAGCAGTTCTTC.

The chain carries TRBV28 and TRBJ1-6; no firm D call. Looked up from germline, CDR1 is MDHEN and CDR2 is SYDVKM. The V end was cut by 4 bases, the J end by 10 bases, with 11 bases between. CDR3 length equals 13 residues. CDR3 amino acids: CASSSLGGSPLHF. CDR3 nucleotide sequence: TGTGCCAGCAGTTCCCTGGGTGGGTCACCCCTCCACTTT.

The genes are TRBV19 and TRBJ2-3; tentative D call: TRBD2 (6 bases). Trimming pared 6 bases from V and 0 bases from J, leaving 13 bases between. The CDR3 sequence is 15 residues long. Germline assignment: CDR1 LNHDA and CDR2 SQIVND (reference sequence). As DNA, the CDR3 is TGTGCCAGTAGCTTCATAGCGGCCAGCACAGATACGCAGTATTTT. Its protein product is CASSFIAASTDTQYF.

The V and J genes are TRBV19 and TRBJ2-1; no clear D gene. V dropped 5 bases and J dropped 0 bases, with 14 bases sitting between them. This CDR3 has 16 amino acids. CDR1 is LNHDA and CDR2 is SQIVND in the germline V gene (reference sequence). CDR3 protein: CASSPYRGSSYNEQFF. The CDR3 DNA reads TGTGCCAGTAGTCCCTACCGTGGTTCCTCCTACAATGAGCAGTTCTTC.

This chain joins TRBV4-1 and TRBJ1-5; a possible D gene is TRBD1 (5 bases). Germline CDR1 and CDR2: MGHRA and YSYEKL. With 4 bases removed from V and 5 bases from J, the gap between germline ends came to 15 bases. The CDR3 has 15 residues. CDR3 DNA: TGCGCCAGCAGCCGGGGACCGATGGGGGATCAGCCCCAGCATTTT. This translates into CASSRGPMGDQPQHF.

This clone was recorded only once. The V call is TRBV19, the J call TRBJ2-6, with D uncertain. Looked up from germline, CDR1 is LNHDA and CDR2 is SQIVND (reference sequence). Trimming pared 4 bases from V and 0 bases from J, leaving 13 bases between. CDR3 length: 17 amino acids. Here the CDR3 reads CASSKGRTYSGANVLTF. In DNA form, the CDR3 reads TGTGCCAGTAGTAAGGGCAGAACCTACTCTGGGGCCAACGTCCTGACTTTC. Combining the CDR3 with reference TRBV19 and TRBJ2-6 gives the whole variable domain DGGITQSPKYLFRKEGQNVTLSCEQNLNHDAMYWYRQDPGQGLRLIYYSQIVNDFQKGDIAEGYSVSREKKESFPLTVTSAQKNPTAFYLCASSKGRTYSGANVLTFGAGSRLTVL.

The V and J genes are TRBV28 and TRBJ1-5; a possible D gene is TRBD1 (6 bases). The ends were cut back, 3 bases at V and 3 bases at J, with 12 bases in the middle. Germline V gene data show CDR1 as MDHEN and CDR2 as SYDVKM. CDR3 length: 15 amino acids. CDR3 sequence: CASSFAGANNQPQHF. The DNA for the CDR3 is TGTGCCAGCAGTTTCGCAGGGGCGAACAATCAGCCCCAGCATTTT.

This clone came up a few times. The genes are TRBV9 and TRBJ2-3; tentatively, D is TRBD1 (5 bases). Trimming shortened V by 0 bases and J by 5 bases, and 10 bases separated the two germline ends. Germline V gene lookup returns CDR1 SGDLS and CDR2 YYNGEE. This CDR3 is 14 amino acids long. The CDR3 sequence: CASSVGPGLDTQYF. The CDR3 coding sequence is TGTGCCAGCAGCGTAGGGCCAGGGTTAGATACGCAGTATTTT.

The chain recombines TRBV7-3 with TRBJ2-7, with 16 bases matching TRBD2. This CDR3 region has 16 residues. The trim removed 5 bases at V and 6 bases at J, leaving 7 bases unmatched. Germline V lookup: CDR1 SGHTA, CDR2 FQGTGA. The CDR3 loop reads CASSRRGLAGGREQYF. The CDR3, as DNA: TGTGCCAGCAGCCGGAGGGGACTAGCGGGGGGGCGCGAGCAGTACTTC.

The V and J genes are TRBV4-2 and TRBJ2-1; weak D call: TRBD2 (6 bases). This CDR3 is 16 amino acids long. The V end was cut by 1 base, the J end by 6 bases, with 16 bases between. Germline V gene sequence: CDR1 LGHNA, CDR2 YNFKEQ. The CDR3 region is CASSQGGPQRVNEQFF. As DNA, the CDR3 is TGTGCCAGCAGCCAAGGTGGGCCCCAGCGGGTCAATGAGCAGTTCTTC.

This clone was seen only a few times. The chain links TRBV18 to TRBJ1-1; no reliable D call. The CDR3 contains 14 residues. V was shortened by 5 bases and J by 0 bases, with 10 bases between the two germline ends. The germline V gene has CDR1 KGHSH and CDR2 LQKENI. This CDR3 is CASSAAIMNTEAFF. The CDR3, as DNA: TGTGCCAGCTCAGCAGCCATCATGAACACTGAAGCTTTCTTT.

The chain has TRBV2 and TRBJ2-2; possible D gene TRBD1, 6 bases. Germline lookup yields CDR1 SNHLY and CDR2 FYNNEI. This CDR3 has 12 amino acids. The V and J ends lost 5 bases and 10 bases respectively, with 11 bases between them. The CDR3 loop is CASSNRVEELFF. Here the CDR3 DNA reads TGTGCCAGCAGTAACAGGGTCGAGGAGCTGTTTTTT.

This sequence joins TRBV5-4 and TRBJ2-1; D gene unclear. V was shortened by 2 bases and J by 4 bases, with 10 bases between the two germline ends. CDR1 is SGHNT and CDR2 is YYREEE in the germline V gene (reference sequence). This CDR3 contains 14 residues. The DNA of the CDR3 is TGTGCCAGCAGCTTTTACGGGCTTTACAATGAGCAGTTCTTC. Translating it yields CASSFYGLYNEQFF.

The chain recombines TRBV2 with TRBJ2-2; 11 bases are a match to TRBD2. The CDR3 runs 15 residues. The trim removed 3 bases at V and 8 bases at J, leaving 5 bases unmatched. Germline V gene lookup returns CDR1 SNHLY and CDR2 FYNNEI. CDR3 DNA sequence: TGTGCCAGCAGTGACACTAGCGGGAGCAGGGGGGAGCTGTTTTTT. Its protein is CASSDTSGSRGELFF.

This chain connects TRBV6-5 to TRBJ1-1; D unclear. Germline V gives CDR1 MNHEY, CDR2 SVGAGI. CDR3 length equals 15 residues. V lost 2 bases, J lost 4 bases, and 14 bases lay in between. CDR3 region: CASSYGRVVGTEAFF. The DNA of the CDR3 is TGTGCCAGCAGTTACGGCCGGGTGGTTGGCACTGAAGCTTTCTTT.

V and J are TRBV7-8 and TRBJ1-5; D not resolved. Germline CDR1 and CDR2: SGHVS and FQNEAQ. Trimming left V 1 base short and J 7 bases short, with 8 bases between. CDR3 length equals 13 residues. In DNA, the CDR3 is TGTGCCAGCAGCTTAGGCAGGCAGCAGCCCCAGCATTTT. Its protein is CASSLGRQQPQHF. Using reference TRBV7-8 and TRBJ1-5 for the parts outside the CDR3, the full variable domain is GAGVSQSPRYKVAKRGQDVALRCDPISGHVSLFWYQQALGQGPEFLTYFQNEAQLDKSGLPSDRFFAERPEGSVSTLKIQRTQQEDSAVYLCASSLGRQQPQHFGDGTRLSIL.

The rearrangement links TRBV7-9 to TRBJ1-1, with D tentatively TRBD1 (6 bases). The CDR3 has 14 amino acids. V lost 5 bases, J lost 7 bases, and 17 bases lay in between. In germline, CDR1 is SEHNR, CDR2 FQNEAQ (reference sequence). Here the CDR3 reads CASSQQGPGGEAFF. CDR3 nucleotides: TGTGCCAGCAGCCAACAGGGCCCCGGGGGTGAAGCTTTCTTT.

V is TRBV2 and J is TRBJ1-1, with a tentative D call TRBD1 (6 bases). Between the trimmed V and J ends, which lost 4 bases and 0 bases, there was a span of 9 bases. The CDR3 has 14 amino acids. Germline CDR1 reads SNHLY; CDR2 reads FYNNEI. The CDR3 nucleotides are TGTGCCAGCAGTGCCCAGGGGATGAACACTGAAGCTTTCTTT. It translates to CASSAQGMNTEAFF.

The chain joins TRBV28 to TRBJ2-1, with 9 bases matching TRBD2. The junction had 12 bases not matched to a gene; V was cut back by 8 bases and J by 7 bases. Germline V gene lookup returns CDR1 MDHEN and CDR2 SYDVKM. This CDR3 has 15 amino acids. DNA of the CDR3: TGTGCCAGCGGAATATGGAGCGGGGGGAATAATGAGCAGTTCTTC. Translating it yields CASGIWSGGNNEQFF. Full variable domain (outside the CDR3, taken from reference TRBV28 and TRBJ2-1): DVKVTQSSRYLVKRTGEKVFLECVQDMDHENMFWYRQDPGLGLRLIYFSYDVKMKEKGDIPEGYSVSREKKERFSLILESASTNQTSMYLCASGIWSGGNNEQFFGPGTRLTVL.